The source of this T cell receptor (beta chain) is a study of blood T cell repertoires in COVID-19. The CDR3 totals 14 residues. Trimming pared 2 bases from V and 5 bases from J, leaving 12 bases between. CDR1 is MNHEY, CDR2 SVGEGT, per germline. Measured with immunoSEQ multiplex PCR; TCRdb has only the in-frame clones, and not every one. The sample has fewer than 75,000 clones, around 87% seen once. The chain combines TRBV6-2 or TRBV6-3 with TRBJ1-1; weak D call: TRBD1 (6 bases). The sequencing sample was made of peripheral blood. This receptor was taken from a middle-aged man with active COVID-19. CDR3 residues: CASSYGTRATEAFF. CDR3 DNA sequence: TGTGCCAGCAGTTACGGGACAAGGGCGACTGAAGCTTTCTTT.